A single sample is the source of the 9 T cell receptor beta chains below, sequenced in a study of shared clonotypes between healthy human individuals. Libraries were prepared by immunoSEQ multiplex PCR; TCRdb keeps only in-frame clonotypes and omits some of them. The repertoire holds millions of clones, with over 90% as singletons. Sequencing was carried out using naive CD4+ T cells from PBMCs. Subset of the sample: CD45RA+ positively selected. The source of these receptors is a man aged 18 to 35 in good health. Some clones in this sample may be carry-over from other donors' samples.

The chain has TRBV11-2 and TRBJ1-6; unclear D gene. Per germline, CDR1 SGHAT and CDR2 FQNNGV. V shed 7 bases and J shed 7 bases, with 17 bases lying between them. CDR3 length: 15 amino acids. CDR3 residues: CASNLNVAANSPLHF. CDR3 in DNA: TGTGCCAGCAACCTAAATGTGGCGGCAAATTCACCCCTCCACTTT.

About this clone itself: Other DNA sequences within the sample encode an identical CDR3. This chain joins TRBV10-3 and TRBJ2-1; D call uncertain. Germline-derived CDR1 and CDR2 are ENHRY and SYGVKD. Trimming took off 4 bases at V and 1 base at J, with 5 bases between the two ends. The CDR3 consists of 13 residues. The CDR3 DNA follows: TGTGCCATCAGTGTGAGTTCCTACAATGAGCAGTTCTTC. Its protein is CAISVSSYNEQFF.

The genes are TRBV28 and TRBJ1-5; the match to TRBD1 covers 7 bases. V trimming: 2 bases; J trimming: 4 bases; junction bases outside the gene matches: 8. Germline assignment: CDR1 MDHEN and CDR2 SYDVKM. The CDR3 loop spans 16 amino acids. The CDR3 DNA reads as TGTGCCAGCAGTTTACGGGCAGGGGGTCCAAATCAGCCCCAGCATTTT. This sequence encodes CASSLRAGGPNQPQHF.

V usage is TRBV10-3 and J usage is TRBJ2-2; the match to TRBD1 covers 7 bases. CDR3 length equals 13 residues. In germline, CDR1 is ENHRY, CDR2 SYGVKD. Trimming took 8 bases from V and 7 from J; bases not matched to a gene: 7. The CDR3 bases are TGTGCCATCGGCGGACAGGTACGCGGGGAGCTGTTTTTT. Encoded protein: CAIGGQVRGELFF.

V usage is TRBV10-2 and J usage is TRBJ2-2, with 9 bases that match TRBD2. Germline lookup yields CDR1 WSHSY and CDR2 SAAADI. With V trimmed by 1 base and J by 2 bases, 5 bases remained unmatched. This CDR3 spans 17 amino acids. This CDR3 is CASSELSTSGNTGELFF. CDR3 sequence (DNA): TGCGCCAGCAGTGAGTTATCGACTAGCGGAAACACCGGGGAGCTGTTTTTT.

The genes are TRBV6-1 and TRBJ2-7, with 11 bases matching TRBD1. Germline lookup yields CDR1 MNHNS and CDR2 SASEGT. J lost 0 bases, V lost 4 bases, and 2 bases had no gene match. The CDR3 length is 15 residues. CDR3 loop: CASSGTGGYSYEQYF. In nucleotides, the CDR3 is TGTGCCAGCAGTGGGACAGGGGGCTACTCCTACGAGCAGTACTTC.

The J gene is TRBJ1-2, the V gene TRBV18, with 8 bases identical to TRBD1. Germline loops: CDR1 KGHSH, CDR2 LQKENI. The CDR3 has 13 residues. Losses at the gene ends were 5 bases for V and 5 bases for J; bases not matched to a gene: 4. CDR3 sequence reads: CASSADRAYGYTF. CDR3 DNA sequence: TGTGCCAGCTCAGCGGACAGGGCTTATGGCTACACCTTC.

V gene TRBV27 combines with J gene TRBJ1-5, with a weak D call TRBD1 (6 bases). The CDR3 consists of 13 residues. V dropped 5 bases and J dropped 5 bases, with 10 bases sitting between them. The germline V gene has CDR1 MNHEY and CDR2 SMNVEV (reference sequence). DNA for the CDR3: TGTGCCAGCAGTGTCAGGGGCGATCAGCCCCAGCATTTT. The encoded protein is CASSVRGDQPQHF.

The chain employs TRBV2 and TRBJ1-6, with unresolved D. V was clipped by 6 bases and J by 7 bases, with 16 bases between them. CDR3 size: 15 residues. Germline assignment: CDR1 SNHLY and CDR2 FYNNEI. The CDR3, as DNA: TGTGCCAGCAGGGTGACCTCTGCGGGGAATTCACCCCTCCACTTT. Translating gives CASRVTSAGNSPLHF.